The 21 T cell receptor beta chains listed next were all sequenced from one sample in a study of T cells after yellow fever vaccination. TCRdb redid the calling of the 5' RACE reads with MiXCR, one entry per CDR3 protein. The table has a few hundred thousand distinct CDR3 sequences, 4.1% seen once; the top ten hold about 26%. The sample here was PBMCs, taken 5 days after the yellow fever booster vaccination. These receptors were taken from a man younger than 35 who received the YFV17D yellow fever vaccine.

V is TRBV6-2 or TRBV6-3 and J is TRBJ2-6; the D gene is possibly TRBD1 (6 bases). Germline V gene lookup returns CDR1 MNHEY and CDR2 SVGEGT. The CDR3 runs 17 residues. The germline V and J ends were trimmed by 2 bases and 1 base, with 12 bases remaining between them. CDR3 in amino acids: CASSYGGPPSGANVLTF. The CDR3 coding sequence is TGTGCCAGCAGTTACGGGGGCCCACCATCTGGGGCCAACGTCCTGACTTTC.

V and J are TRBV4-2 and TRBJ1-2, with TRBD1 matching 7 bases. This CDR3 is built from 14 residues. Germline lookup yields CDR1 LGHNA and CDR2 YNFKEQ. V lost 4 bases to trimming and J lost 4 bases; unmatched junction nucleotides: 6. The CDR3 reads CASSRDRVGYGYTF. Written as DNA, the CDR3 is TGTGCCAGCAGCCGAGACAGGGTTGGCTATGGCTACACCTTC.

This clonotype was observed a handful of times. J is TRBJ1-2 and V is TRBV5-6; D may be TRBD1 (5 bases). Looked up from germline, CDR1 is SGHDT and CDR2 is YYEEEE. V was trimmed by 5 bases and J by 4 bases, leaving 15 bases between them. The length of the CDR3 is 14 residues. Written as DNA, the CDR3 is TGTGCCAGCAGTTACTGGACATCCCCCTATGGCTACACCTTC. It yields the protein CASSYWTSPYGYTF.

This clonotype was found many times. The chain has TRBV28 and TRBJ1-2; a weak D match, TRBD1 (5 bases). V was pared by 6 bases and J by 8 bases, with 7 bases between. The CDR3 is 10 amino acids. In germline, CDR1 is MDHEN, CDR2 SYDVKM. CDR3 bases: TGTGCCAGCAGGGGGCGGGGCTACACCTTC. Its translation is CASRGRGYTF.

The chain has TRBV10-1 and TRBJ2-1, with TRBD1 as a possible D gene (6 bases). Per germline, CDR1 WNHNN and CDR2 SYGVQD (reference sequence). There are 15 residues in the CDR3. V was trimmed by 0 bases and J by 4 bases, leaving 10 bases between them. In nucleotides, the CDR3 is TGCGCCAGCAGTGAGTCGAGGGGGAGATACAATGAGCAGTTCTTC. It yields the protein CASSESRGRYNEQFF.

The chain couples TRBV19 to TRBJ2-1; D tentatively reads TRBD1 or TRBD2 (6 bases each). CDR1 is LNHDA and CDR2 is SQIVND in the germline V gene (reference sequence). The CDR3 sequence is 14 residues long. Trimming took 3 bases from V and 6 from J, leaving 12 bases between them. The DNA for the CDR3 is TGTGCCAGTAGTATCCCAACGGGGGCCAATGAGCAGTTCTTC. It encodes CASSIPTGANEQFF.

The DNA for the CDR3 is TGTGCCATCAGACAGGGAATCGATGAAAAACTGTTTTTT. Protein: CAIRQGIDEKLFF. The chain combines TRBV10-3 with TRBJ1-4; possible D gene TRBD1, 6 bases. V lost 6 bases, J lost 6 bases, and 11 bases lay in between. CDR1 and CDR2 (germline): ENHRY, SYGVKD. The CDR3 is 13 amino acids.

This clonotype was seen only a few times. The chain combines TRBV11-1 with TRBJ2-1; the D is unclear. This CDR3 is built from 15 residues. Germline V gene lookup returns CDR1 SGHAT and CDR2 FQDESV (reference sequence). V was cut by 6 bases and J by 4 bases, with 16 bases left in between. The CDR3 coding sequence is TGTGCCAGCAGGTCGATGTTCGGGCAGTACAATGAGCAGTTCTTC. It is translated as CASRSMFGQYNEQFF.

The chain is built from TRBV5-1 and TRBJ1-3; D not certain. The germline V gene has CDR1 SGHRS and CDR2 YFSETQ. The V and J ends lost 0 bases and 4 bases respectively, with 11 bases between them. The CDR3 covers 15 residues. In nucleotides, the CDR3 is TGCGCCAGCAGCTTGGATCGGCGGTTGGGAAACACCATATATTTT. It translates to CASSLDRRLGNTIYF. Full variable domain (missing parts from reference TRBV5-1 and TRBJ1-3): KAGVTQTPRYLIKTRGQQVTLSCSPISGHRSVSWYQQTPGQGLQFLFEYFSETQRNKGNFPGRFSGRQFSNSRSEMNVSTLELGDSALYLCASSLDRRLGNTIYFGEGSWLTVV.

This clonotype was found many times. The chain has TRBV5-1 and TRBJ1-3, with a tentative D call TRBD1 (6 bases). V was clipped by 6 bases and J by 0 bases, with 13 bases between them. Germline CDR1 SGHRS, CDR2 YFSETQ. There are 15 residues in the CDR3. The CDR3 is CASKVGGDSGNTIYF. The DNA for the CDR3 is TGCGCCAGCAAGGTTGGGGGCGACTCTGGAAACACCATATATTTT. Supplemented by reference TRBV5-1 and TRBJ1-3, the full variable domain reads KAGVTQTPRYLIKTRGQQVTLSCSPISGHRSVSWYQQTPGQGLQFLFEYFSETQRNKGNFPGRFSGRQFSNSRSEMNVSTLELGDSALYLCASKVGGDSGNTIYFGEGSWLTVV.

The J gene is TRBJ1-1, the V gene TRBV6-5; D not certain. Germline V lookup: CDR1 MNHEY, CDR2 SVGAGI. Trimming stripped 2 bases from V and 4 bases from J, with 11 bases between. This CDR3 region has 14 residues. The CDR3 region has the DNA TGTGCCAGCAGTTACGGGCGAGGGCCCACTGAAGCTTTCTTT. It encodes CASSYGRGPTEAFF.

V and J are TRBV6-2 or TRBV6-3 and TRBJ2-7; D not resolved. This CDR3 comprises 14 residues. Germline assignment: CDR1 MNHEY and CDR2 SVGEGT. V was cut by 0 bases and J by 2 bases, with 8 bases left in between. DNA for the CDR3: TGTGCCAGCAGTTACTCCAGGAGTACCTACGAGCAGTACTTC. It translates to CASSYSRSTYEQYF.

This clonotype was seen a handful of times. The V gene is TRBV7-6, the J gene TRBJ2-2; D assignment may be TRBD1 or TRBD2 (5 bases each). V dropped 4 bases and J dropped 1 base, with 10 bases sitting between them. Germline lookup yields CDR1 SGHVS and CDR2 FNYEAQ. There are 15 residues in the CDR3. The CDR3 nucleotides are TGTGCCAGCAGCTCCTCGAGGGGGAACACCGGGGAGCTGTTTTTT. This translates into CASSSSRGNTGELFF. The full variable domain, in which reference TRBV7-6 and TRBJ2-2 provide the parts outside the CDR3, is GAGVSQSPRYKVTKRGQDVALRCDPISGHVSLYWYRQALGQGPEFLTYFNYEAQQDKSGLPNDRFSAERPEGSISTLTIQRTEQRDSAMYRCASSSSRGNTGELFFGEGSRLTVL.

The chain carries TRBV3-1 and TRBJ1-6; 10 bases map to TRBD1. CDR3 length: 12 amino acids. Germline loops: CDR1 LGHDT, CDR2 YNNKEL (reference sequence). V trimming: 8 bases; J trimming: 8 bases; junction bases outside the gene matches: 0. The CDR3 nucleotides read TGTGCCAGCGGGACAGGGGATTCACCCCTCCACTTT. Its translation is CASGTGDSPLHF.

This clonotype was observed a few times. The CDR3: CASSYGQNKAEAFF. CDR3 coding DNA: TGTGCCAGCAGTTACGGACAGAATAAGGCTGAAGCTTTCTTT. The chain employs TRBV6-5 and TRBJ1-1, with D tentatively TRBD1 (6 bases). CDR3 length: 14 amino acids. Per the germline V gene, CDR1 is MNHEY and CDR2 is SVGAGI. Trimming took 2 bases from V and 6 from J, leaving 13 bases between them.

The rearrangement joins TRBV6-1 to TRBJ2-6, with 7 bases identical to TRBD1. Germline V CDR1 and CDR2: MNHNS, SASEGT. The CDR3 totals 15 residues. The ends lost 7 bases at V and 2 bases at J; junction bases unmatched: 5. CDR3 sequence (DNA): TGTGCCAGCATCCCTGGGACAGCTGGGGCCAACGTCCTGACTTTC. Translating gives CASIPGTAGANVLTF.

The chain joins TRBV25-1 to TRBJ2-5; TRBD1 matches at 9 bases. The germline V gene encodes CDR1 MGHDK and CDR2 SYGVNS. The CDR3 totals 14 residues. V was clipped by 6 bases and J by 5 bases; unmatched bases: 7. The CDR3 region has the DNA TGTGCCAGCAGCCGTCCGGGACAGGGCGAGACCCAGTACTTC. The encoded protein is CASSRPGQGETQYF.

This clonotype was seen only a few times. This chain connects TRBV7-9 to TRBJ1-2; D call uncertain. Trimming left V 3 bases short and J 4 bases short, with 15 bases between. The CDR3 is made up of 15 amino acids. Germline CDR1 is SEHNR and CDR2 is FQNEAQ (reference sequence). CDR3 loop: CASSFPGGSPYGYTF. CDR3 DNA: TGTGCCAGCAGCTTCCCGGGAGGGAGCCCCTATGGCTACACCTTC.

This clonotype has a handful of counts. The gene calls are TRBV10-1 and TRBJ2-1; 7 positions match TRBD2. J was trimmed by 0 bases and V by 3 bases; bases with no gene match: 11. This CDR3 region has 18 residues. Germline V gene sequence: CDR1 WNHNN, CDR2 SYGVQD (reference sequence). For the CDR3, the DNA is TGCGCCAGCAGTGATGCGGGGGACCGACCTGGCTCCTACAATGAGCAGTTCTTC. Protein: CASSDAGDRPGSYNEQFF.

CDR3 nucleotides: TGCGCCAGCAGGGCCCCTAGCACAGATACGCAGTATTTT. This gives the protein CASRAPSTDTQYF. The chain uses TRBV5-1 and TRBJ2-3; no definite D call. The CDR3 loop spans 13 amino acids. Looked up from germline, CDR1 is SGHRS and CDR2 is YFSETQ. V lost 5 bases to trimming and J lost 0 bases, with 7 bases between them. Full variable domain (missing parts from reference TRBV5-1 and TRBJ2-3): KAGVTQTPRYLIKTRGQQVTLSCSPISGHRSVSWYQQTPGQGLQFLFEYFSETQRNKGNFPGRFSGRQFSNSRSEMNVSTLELGDSALYLCASRAPSTDTQYFGPGTRLTVL.

V usage is TRBV6-5 and J usage is TRBJ1-6; 7 nucleotides agree with TRBD1. This CDR3 has 17 amino acids. V dropped 0 bases and J dropped 1; count of bases not matched to a gene: 3. Germline V gives CDR1 MNHEY, CDR2 SVGAGI. CDR3 residues: CASSYSGRGSYNSPLHF. The CDR3 region has the DNA TGTGCCAGCAGTTACTCGGGCAGGGGGTCCTATAATTCACCCCTCCACTTT.